Here is one T cell receptor (beta chain) with its context. The antigen this receptor binds is unknown. No qualities accompany the bases; no much larger clone lies one base away. Receptor libraries were prepared by the immunoSEQ multiplex PCR assay. DNA from the CD4+ T cells that had been cultured and isolated underwent TCR beta CDR3 sequencing. Per the authors' processing: Non-productive TCR sequences were discarded, and reads were trimmed to the CDR3 region, with only CDR3s of 7 or more amino acids retained. The MANAFEST web app was used to pick out antigen-specific clonotypes by comparing their expansion in peptide wells with that in reference cultures. To count as positive, a clone had to show expansion at FDR<0.05 compared with the reference and with all other wells, an odds ratio above 5, and a frequency above 0.1% in two replicate wells. Cross-reactive clonotypes were defined as significantly expanded in SARS-CoV-2 spike wells and in at least one common cold coronavirus spike condition. Levenshtein distance calculated with the stringdist R package was used to assess CDR3 similarity, and unrooted trees were constructed with ape in R 3.6.1. Not all clones reach the TCRdb copy of this immuneACCESS table, which keeps in-frame sequences only. Checked studies attribute under half of the gap to unresolved V genes and leave the rest unexplained. That table furnishes V, J and clone size, whereas the DNA furnished D and trimming. This sample has roughly 24,000 clones in its table, and around 69% of those were observed once. The top ten clonotypes cover roughly 17% of the sample.

The data were taken from a study of vaccination effects on CD4 cells after COVID-19 (dated by TCRdb to the early 2020s). Concerning the study at large: Each participant received two doses of an mRNA SARS-CoV-2 vaccine, either BNT162b2 or mRNA-1273. Altogether, some ten COVID-19 convalescent patients and a few SARS-CoV-2-naive healthy vaccine recipients made up the full study. SARS-CoV-2 spike-specific CD4+ TCR repertoires were compared before and after mRNA vaccination in COVID-19 convalescent patients and in infection-naive vaccine recipients. Cultures from other donors in the study were sequenced using the Oncomine TCR Beta short-read assay on an Illumina iSeq 100. Pre-vaccine samples were drawn from a couple of convalescent patients 16 days and one week before the first dose, at 142 and 148 days after COVID-19 diagnosis. Here is what the overall study found, with its caveats: The study was limited by a small number of convalescent patients, and early post-infection timepoints were lacking. In convalescent patients, the post-vaccine spike-reactive repertoire consisted mainly of new vaccine-induced clones, largely distinct from infection-induced clones. Clones induced by infection and clones induced by vaccination both contracted markedly at late timepoints after vaccination, which fits with T cell responses waning over time.

CDR1 SGHTA and CDR2 FQGNSA were looked up in the germline V gene. Relative to germline, V is 5 bases shorter and J is 10 bases shorter, with 17 bases between their ends. The CDR3, cysteine through phenylalanine, is 14 amino acids long. Only CDR3 DNA is held: 42 bases, read in frame from base 1. The ViraFEST assay stimulated PBMC with viral peptide pools and then used TCR sequencing to identify antigen-specific CD4+ T cell clonotypes by expansion. After 10 days of culture, CD4+ T cells were isolated with the EasySep CD4+ T cell isolation kit. PCR-confirmed SARS-CoV-2 infection had occurred in convalescent patients between March and December 2020, before the Alpha, Beta and Delta variants emerged in the United States. Each well held under 2.5 million PBMC cultured in IMDM containing about 5.5% human AB serum, 8.5 to 10 IU/ml IL-2 and gentamicin, along with around 9.4 ug/ml peptides. Half of the culture medium was replaced with fresh IL-2-containing medium on days 3 and 7. Unless noted otherwise, every peptide stimulation condition was cultured in triplicate wells. PBMC were separated from whole blood using Ficoll-Paque Plus gradient centrifugation and were then either cryopreserved at -140C or used fresh. The spike proteins of SARS-CoV-2 and of the common cold coronaviruses HCoV-NL63, HCoV-OC43 and HCoV-229E were spanned by overlapping peptide pools. The QIAamp micro DNA kit was used to extract genomic DNA from the cultured CD4+ T cells.

This sample comprised CD4+ T cells from PBMCs cultured with SARS-CoV-2 spike peptides, obtained before COVID-19 vaccination. What the cell subset or site label conveys for this sample: SARS-CoV-2 spike overlapping peptide pool stimulation. The chain couples TRBV7-2 to TRBJ1-4, and possibly TRBD1, on 6 matching bases. This receptor was identified in a human donor who had a prior SARS-CoV-2 infection. This receptor carries the CDR3 CASSLRGALGKLFF. The nucleotide sequence reads as follows: TGTGCCAGCAGCCTCAGGGGAGCCTTGGGAAAACTGTTTTTT.